This T cell receptor beta chain was sequenced for a study of PD-1 blockade in classical Hodgkin lymphoma. All trial patients relapsed after autologous stem cell transplantation. The study, taken as a whole, reports: It was CD4+ TCR diversity, not CD8+, that rose significantly by C4D1.

The count of this clone is one. Its target is not known. The table came from immunoSEQ multiplex PCR; TCRdb's copy has only in-frame clones and leaves some out. Found here are 57,000 or so clones, around 89% of them singletons; the top ten hold about an eighth. The input for sequencing was peripheral blood mononuclear cells (PBMCs), taken at baseline. This clonotype originated in a human donor with classical Hodgkin lymphoma.

The CDR3 region has the DNA TGTGCCAGCAGCTTGGGACAGGGTCTATATGGGAACACTGAAGCTTTCTTT. Encoded protein: CASSLGQGLYGNTEAFF. The chain joins TRBV5-8 to TRBJ1-1; 7 nucleotides line up with TRBD1. The germline gives CDR1 SGHTS, CDR2 YDEGEE. J lost 1 base, V lost 0 bases, and 9 bases had no gene match. This CDR3 comprises 17 residues.